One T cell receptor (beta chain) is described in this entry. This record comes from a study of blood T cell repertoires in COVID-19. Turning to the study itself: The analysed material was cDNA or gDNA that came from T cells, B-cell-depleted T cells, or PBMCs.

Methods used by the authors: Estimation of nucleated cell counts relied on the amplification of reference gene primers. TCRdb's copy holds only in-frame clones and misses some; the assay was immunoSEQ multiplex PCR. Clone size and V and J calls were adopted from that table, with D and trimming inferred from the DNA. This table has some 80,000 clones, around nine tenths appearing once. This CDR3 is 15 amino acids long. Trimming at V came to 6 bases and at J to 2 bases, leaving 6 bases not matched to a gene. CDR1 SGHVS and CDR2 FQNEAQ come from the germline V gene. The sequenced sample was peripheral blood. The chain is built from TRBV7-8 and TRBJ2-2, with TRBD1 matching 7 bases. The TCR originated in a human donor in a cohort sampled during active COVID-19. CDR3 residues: CASRKGASNTGELFF. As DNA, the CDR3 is TGTGCCAGCAGGAAGGGGGCGTCCAACACCGGGGAGCTGTTTTTT.